A selection of T cell receptor beta chains follows, all from one sample in a study of blood T cell repertoires in COVID-19. TCRdb's copy holds only in-frame clones and misses some; the assay was immunoSEQ multiplex PCR. The sample contains about 200,000 clones, roughly 82% of which appear only once. Sequencing was done on a sample of PBMCs or T cells enriched from blood (not recorded which). All receptors derive from a middle-aged man with acute COVID-19. CDR3s include the opening cysteine and the closing phenylalanine or tryptophan. The order of the fields is V gene, J gene, clone size, D gene, CDR3 protein, CDR3 DNA. A D gene is named only where the DNA matches it firmly. Size is omitted from some rows. Given values are once, few, many or a class for expanded clones.

>TRBV7-2|TRBJ2-7|once|TRBD2
CAGGRGYEQYF
TGTGCCGGCGGGCGGGGGTACGAGCAGTACTTC
>TRBV9|TRBJ2-7|NA|TRBD2
CASSVMGLAGGSPPYEQYF
TGTGCCAGCAGCGTGATGGGACTAGCGGGAGGCAGTCCCCCCTACGAGCAGTACTTC
>TRBV9|TRBJ1-4|NA|NA
CASGESLAGEKLFF
TGTGCCAGCGGAGAGTCCCTCGCTGGGGAAAAACTGTTTTTT
>TRBV9|TRBJ2-1|once|TRBD2
CASSPRGGARNNEQFF
TGTGCCAGCAGCCCACGGGGGGGAGCGAGAAACAATGAGCAGTTCTTC
>TRBV25-1|TRBJ1-1|NA|NA
CASSPGNTEAFF
TGTGCCAGCAGTCCAGGGAACACTGAAGCTTTCTTT
>TRBV10-3|TRBJ2-1|NA|NA
CAISESSGYNEQFF
TGTGCCATCAGTGAGTCGTCGGGCTACAATGAGCAGTTCTTC
>TRBV7-2|TRBJ2-3|NA|NA
CASSFGSTDTQYF
TGTGCCAGCAGCTTCGGGAGCACAGATACGCAGTATTTT
>TRBV5-1|TRBJ2-5|NA|TRBD2
CASSLGIRAGLAGGPVETQYF
TGCGCCAGCAGCTTGGGGATCCGTGCGGGACTAGCGGGAGGGCCAGTAGAGACCCAGTACTTC
>TRBV5-5|TRBJ1-2|few|TRBD1
CASSFSGQGAYGYTF
TGTGCCAGCAGCTTTTCGGGACAGGGGGCATATGGCTACACCTTC
>TRBV6-1|TRBJ1-4|NA|TRBD1
CASSEVKGTENEKLFF
TGTGCCAGCAGTGAAGTGAAGGGGACAGAGAATGAAAAACTGTTTTTT
>TRBV28|TRBJ2-3|NA|NA
CASSYGRNTDTQYF
TGTGCCAGCAGTTATGGGAGGAACACAGATACGCAGTATTTT
>TRBV28|TRBJ1-2|once|NA
CASSSRRVPYGYTF
TGTGCCAGCAGTTCAAGGAGGGTACCCTATGGCTACACCTTC
>TRBV5-1|TRBJ2-1|NA|TRBD2
CASRRLATSNEQFF
TGCGCCAGCAGGCGACTAGCGACCAGCAATGAGCAGTTCTTC
>TRBV5-1|TRBJ1-3|NA|NA
CASSSDQAGNTIYF
TGCGCCAGCAGCTCCGACCAGGCCGGAAACACCATATATTTT
>TRBV11-2|TRBJ1-1|NA|NA
CASSLEDSTEAFF
TGTGCCAGCAGCTTAGAGGACAGCACTGAAGCTTTCTTT
>TRBV5-7|TRBJ2-2|many|TRBD1
CASYRGPDTGELFF
TGTGCCAGCTACAGGGGGCCGGACACCGGGGAGCTGTTTTTT
>TRBV7-9|TRBJ1-2|NA|TRBD1
CASSLQGDGYTF
TGTGCCAGCAGCTTACAGGGGGATGGCTACACCTTC
>TRBV18|TRBJ2-1|NA|TRBD2
CASSPPLAGVNEQFF
TGTGCCAGCTCACCGCCGTTAGCGGGAGTTAATGAGCAGTTCTTC